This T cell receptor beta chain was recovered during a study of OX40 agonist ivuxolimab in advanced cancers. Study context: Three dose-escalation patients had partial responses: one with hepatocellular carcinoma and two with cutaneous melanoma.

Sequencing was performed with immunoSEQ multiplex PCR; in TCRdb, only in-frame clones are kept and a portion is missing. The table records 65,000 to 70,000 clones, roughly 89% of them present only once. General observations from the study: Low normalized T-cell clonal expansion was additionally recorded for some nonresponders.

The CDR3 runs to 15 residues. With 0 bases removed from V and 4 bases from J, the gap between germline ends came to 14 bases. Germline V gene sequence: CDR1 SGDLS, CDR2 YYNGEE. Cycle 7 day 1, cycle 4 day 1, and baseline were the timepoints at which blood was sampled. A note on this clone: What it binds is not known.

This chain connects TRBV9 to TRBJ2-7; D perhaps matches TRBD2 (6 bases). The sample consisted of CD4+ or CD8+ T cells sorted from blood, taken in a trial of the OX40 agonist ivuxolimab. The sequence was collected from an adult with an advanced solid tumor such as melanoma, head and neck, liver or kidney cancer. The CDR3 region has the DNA TGTGCCAGCAGCGTAGTGGGCAGGAGGGAATACGAGCAGTACTTC. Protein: CASSVVGRREYEQYF.